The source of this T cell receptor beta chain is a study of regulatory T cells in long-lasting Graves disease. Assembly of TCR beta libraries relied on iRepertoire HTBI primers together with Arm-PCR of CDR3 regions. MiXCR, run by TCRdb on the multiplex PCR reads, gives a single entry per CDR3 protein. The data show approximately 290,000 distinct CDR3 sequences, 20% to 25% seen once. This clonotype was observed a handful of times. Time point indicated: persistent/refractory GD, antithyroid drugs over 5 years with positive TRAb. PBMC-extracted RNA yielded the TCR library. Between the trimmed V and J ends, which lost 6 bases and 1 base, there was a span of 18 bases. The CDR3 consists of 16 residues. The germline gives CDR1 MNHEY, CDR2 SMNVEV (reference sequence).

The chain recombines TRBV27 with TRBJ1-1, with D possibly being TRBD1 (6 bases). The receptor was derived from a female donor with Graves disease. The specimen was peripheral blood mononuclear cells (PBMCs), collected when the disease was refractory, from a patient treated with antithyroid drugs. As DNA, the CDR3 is TGTGCCAGCAGCCTAACGGGGGCACTAGGGAACACTGAAGCTTTCTTT. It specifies CASSLTGALGNTEAFF.